This TCR beta chain is drawn from a study of molecular identifiers for immune sequencing clone quantification. Trimming took 6 bases from V and 1 from J; bases not matched to a gene: 15. This CDR3 has 17 amino acids. Germline loops: CDR1 DFQATT, CDR2 SNEGSKA (reference sequence). Notes on the study in general: Even with 1 million or so naive cells present, spiked Jurkat TCR RNA from one cell was reportedly detectable. The study found clones above 20 RNA copies held over 98% of effector molecules and under 1% in naive cells.

Many counts were recorded for this clonotype. Antigen: not known. TCRdb ran MiXCR on the PCR reads and lists one entry per CDR3 protein. The sample carries hundreds of thousands of distinct CDR3 sequences, around 21% recorded once. The sequence came from a human donor in good health. Some libraries in this study had Jurkat cell RNA spiked in. J is TRBJ1-1 and V is TRBV20-1; 9 nucleotides line up with TRBD1. Source material: naive CD8+ T cells from blood, with Jurkat cell RNA spiked in. As to subset: FACS-sorted CD8+CD4-CCR7+CD45RA+ naive T cells. DNA of the CDR3: TGCAGTGCCCTTATAGTCAACCGGGACAGGGCGAACACTGAAGCTTTCTTT. Translating it yields CSALIVNRDRANTEAFF.